A single sample gave rise to the 22 T cell receptor beta chains below, sequenced in a study of cytomegalovirus exposure and HLA in healthy donors. The primer mix had 60 Vbeta and 13 Jbeta primers. Assay: immunoSEQ multiplex PCR; the TCRdb copy retains only in-frame clones and omits some. The sample includes approximately 120,000 clones, about 80% of them seen just once. Sequenced: PBMCs. Every receptor here comes from a woman between 45 and 65 years old in good health and CMV-seropositive.

V and J are TRBV5-1 and TRBJ1-2; 8 bases are a match to TRBD1. The ends lost 2 bases at V and 8 bases at J; junction bases unmatched: 5. This CDR3 comprises 13 residues. Germline V lookup: CDR1 SGHRS, CDR2 YFSETQ. CDR3 DNA: TGCGCCAGCAGCTTTTCGACAGGGGAAGGCTACACCTTC. This gives the protein CASSFSTGEGYTF.

This clone is a singleton in its sample. The V gene is TRBV5-1, the J gene TRBJ2-6; TRBD1 matches 8 bases. Losses at the gene ends were 4 bases for V and 4 bases for J; bases not matched to a gene: 7. The germline CDR1 and CDR2 sequences are SGHRS and YFSETQ. The CDR3 covers 16 residues. The CDR3 DNA reads TGCGCCAGCAGCCCGCGACAGGGGCCCGGGGCCAACGTCCTGACTTTC. Protein product: CASSPRQGPGANVLTF.

This clone was observed a few times. This chain uses TRBV6-6 with TRBJ1-1; TRBD1 aligns across 8 bases. The CDR3 is made up of 16 amino acids. J lost 6 bases, V lost 8 bases, and 17 bases had no gene match. Germline loops: CDR1 MNHNY, CDR2 SVGAGI (reference sequence). DNA of the CDR3: TGTGCCAGCGGTTCGAGGGCAGGGGGCGCTAGGGCTGAAGCTTTCTTT. Amino acids: CASGSRAGGARAEAFF.

The J gene is TRBJ1-4, the V gene TRBV30; 9 nucleotides match TRBD1. The V segment lost 1 base and the J segment 4 bases; nucleotides outside the gene matches: 4. Germline V gene sequence: CDR1 GTSNPN, CDR2 SVGIG (reference sequence). The CDR3 has 15 residues. CDR3 sequence reads: CAWSDTGGSNEKLFF. Written as DNA, the CDR3 is TGTGCCTGGAGTGATACAGGGGGCAGTAATGAAAAACTGTTTTTT.

This sequence joins TRBV29-1 and TRBJ1-1; D is perhaps TRBD1 (6 bases). The germline gives CDR1 SQVTM, CDR2 ANQGSEA. Trimming removed 6 bases from V and 0 bases from J, with 14 bases in between. The CDR3 has 14 amino acids. CDR3 sequence: CSVPGATMNTEAFF. CDR3 nucleotides: TGCAGCGTCCCAGGGGCCACCATGAACACTGAAGCTTTCTTT.

For this clone: Since no conserved phenylalanine or tryptophan closes the CDR3, a read error is the likely cause. This chain links TRBV13 with TRBJ2-7; D uncertain. Germline V gene sequence: CDR1 PRHDT, CDR2 FYEKMQ (reference sequence). The CDR3 runs to 14 residues. Trimming stripped 0 bases from V and 1 base from J, with 7 bases between. CDR3 nucleotide sequence: TGTGCCAGCAGCTTAGGACGGGTTTCCTACGAGCAGTACCTC. This sequence encodes CASSLGRVSYEQYL.

The V gene is TRBV7-9, the J gene TRBJ1-3; D unresolved. With 2 bases removed from V and 2 bases from J, the gap between germline ends came to 16 bases. Germline lookup yields CDR1 SEHNR and CDR2 FQNEAQ (reference sequence). The CDR3 spans 17 residues. CDR3 loop: CASSLSGRVLTGNTIYF. The CDR3 DNA follows: TGTGCCAGCAGCTTAAGTGGTCGGGTGCTCACTGGAAACACCATATATTTT.

The chain has TRBV7-2 and TRBJ2-2; TRBD2 matches at 9 bases. In germline, CDR1 is SGHTA, CDR2 FQGNSA. V was clipped by 1 base and J by 1 base; unmatched bases: 1. The CDR3 is 16 residues long. This CDR3 reads CASSLVAGVNTGELFF. CDR3 coding DNA: TGTGCCAGCAGCTTAGTAGCGGGGGTGAACACCGGGGAGCTGTTTTTT.

The chain uses TRBV5-1 and TRBJ2-7; 13 bases match TRBD2. The length of the CDR3 is 13 residues. Germline assignment: CDR1 SGHRS and CDR2 YFSETQ. After removal of 7 bases from V and 6 bases from J, the junction contained 4 bases not matched to a gene. In DNA form, the CDR3 reads TGCGCCAGCGCACTAGCGGGGGGGAGCGAGCAGTACTTC. Residues: CASALAGGSEQYF.

This chain joins TRBV6-1 and TRBJ2-5; TRBD2 matches 9 bases. Near its end, the DNA agrees better with TRBJ2-7, so the J call may be wrong. There are 16 residues in the CDR3. The germline CDR1 and CDR2 sequences are MNHNS and SASEGT. CDR3: CASSAYFSGSSYEQYF. CDR3 nucleotides: TGTGCCAGCAGTGCCTACTTTAGCGGGAGCTCCTACGAGCAGTACTTC.

The chain links TRBV19 to TRBJ2-2; 7 bases align to TRBD2. From germline, CDR1 is LNHDA and CDR2 SQIVND (reference sequence). The CDR3 has 17 residues. Trimming at V came to 7 bases and at J to 1 base, leaving 12 bases not matched to a gene. The CDR3 nucleotides are TGTGCCAGTAACCCGACAGCTGGCGGGAGGAACACCGGGGAGCTGTTTTTT. As protein: CASNPTAGGRNTGELFF.

About this clone: The same CDR3 can be traced to other DNA sequences in this sample. The chain recombines TRBV10-3 with TRBJ2-3; 15 nucleotides line up with TRBD2. J was trimmed by 3 bases and V by 6 bases; bases with no gene match: 4. The CDR3 loop spans 16 amino acids. Germline loops: CDR1 ENHRY, CDR2 SYGVKD. CDR3 DNA: TGTGCCATCAGCGGACTAGCGGGGGGGCTTACAGATACGCAGTATTTT. Its protein is CAISGLAGGLTDTQYF.

The chain links TRBV19 to TRBJ2-7, with TRBD2 matching over 8 bases. V trimming: 5 bases; J trimming: 1 base; junction bases outside the gene matches: 7. CDR3 length: 15 amino acids. Germline CDR1 LNHDA, CDR2 SQIVND (reference sequence). In DNA form, the CDR3 reads TGTGCCAGTAGTGTGGTAGCGGGAAGTTCCTACGAGCAGTACTTC. Encoded protein: CASSVVAGSSYEQYF.

The rearrangement uses TRBV7-2 and TRBJ2-4, with D maybe TRBD1 (5 bases). This CDR3 is built from 14 residues. Between the trimmed V and J ends, which lost 3 bases and 3 bases, there was a span of 9 bases. CDR1 is SGHTA and CDR2 is FQGNSA in the germline V gene. The CDR3 sequence is CASSFDRYKNIQYF. The CDR3 DNA sequence: TGTGCCAGCAGCTTCGACAGATACAAAAACATTCAGTACTTC.

The chain uses TRBV18 and TRBJ2-7, with 16 bases aligning to TRBD2. Trimming removed 3 bases from V and 6 bases from J; junction bases left unmatched: 5. CDR1 is KGHSH and CDR2 is LQKENI in the germline V gene. This CDR3 spans 16 amino acids. The CDR3 DNA reads TGTGCCAGCTCACCCGGGACTAGCGGGAGGGCTAGCGAGCAGTACTTC. It is translated as CASSPGTSGRASEQYF.

This clone showed up just a few times. CDR3 region: CASSVVSGGAAGELFF. The CDR3 DNA is TGTGCCAGCAGCGTAGTGAGCGGGGGGGCTGCCGGGGAGCTGTTTTTT. The rearrangement joins TRBV9 to TRBJ2-2, with 10 positions matching TRBD2. The CDR3 has 16 residues. V trimming: 0 bases; J trimming: 6 bases; junction bases outside the gene matches: 5. Germline CDR1 reads SGDLS; CDR2 reads YYNGEE.

The chain links TRBV5-1 to TRBJ2-2, with D possibly matching TRBD2 (5 bases). The CDR3 length is 16 residues. The germline gives CDR1 SGHRS, CDR2 YFSETQ. V was shortened by 1 base and J by 6 bases, with 16 bases between the two germline ends. This CDR3 reads CASSLRVSGASGELFF. CDR3 nucleotide sequence: TGCGCCAGCAGCTTGAGGGTAAGCGGAGCCTCCGGGGAGCTGTTTTTT. The whole variable domain, remainder taken from reference TRBV5-1 and TRBJ2-2, is KAGVTQTPRYLIKTRGQQVTLSCSPISGHRSVSWYQQTPGQGLQFLFEYFSETQRNKGNFPGRFSGRQFSNSRSEMNVSTLELGDSALYLCASSLRVSGASGELFFGEGSRLTVL.

The CDR3 loop reads CASSKGPGQGNNQPQHF. The CDR3 DNA is TGTGCCAGTAGTAAGGGCCCGGGACAGGGGAACAATCAGCCCCAGCATTTT. The rearrangement joins TRBV19 to TRBJ1-5; 10 bases are a match to TRBD1. This CDR3 has 17 amino acids. Germline V gene sequence: CDR1 LNHDA, CDR2 SQIVND (reference sequence). The junction had 9 bases not matched to a gene; V was cut back by 4 bases and J by 3 bases.

About this clone itself: This sample includes further DNA sequences coding for the same CDR3. The chain links TRBV7-9 to TRBJ2-1, with TRBD1 matching over 8 bases. Losses at the gene ends were 5 bases for V and 3 bases for J; bases not matched to a gene: 3. Germline V gene sequence: CDR1 SEHNR, CDR2 FQNEAQ (reference sequence). This CDR3 contains 14 residues. CDR3 nucleotide sequence: TGTGCCAGCAGCCGACAGGGGAACTACAATGAGCAGTTCTTC. This encodes CASSRQGNYNEQFF. Supplemented by reference TRBV7-9 and TRBJ2-1, the full variable domain reads DTGVSQNPRHKITKRGQNVTFRCDPISEHNRLYWYRQTLGQGPEFLTYFQNEAQLEKSRLLSDRFSAERPKGSFSTLEIQRTEQGDSAMYLCASSRQGNYNEQFFGPGTRLTVL.

The chain combines TRBV7-2 with TRBJ2-1, with 12 bases matching TRBD2. V lost 8 bases and J lost 9; bases outside the gene matches: 14. The CDR3 runs 16 residues. In germline, CDR1 is SGHTA, CDR2 FQGNSA. CDR3 sequence: CASHWGGASGRGEQFF. As DNA, the CDR3 is TGTGCCAGCCATTGGGGTGGGGCTAGCGGGAGGGGTGAGCAGTTCTTC.

Only a few counts were recorded for this clone. The V gene is TRBV18, the J gene TRBJ2-7; the match to TRBD2 covers 7 bases. The trim removed 3 bases at V and 5 bases at J, leaving 10 bases unmatched. This CDR3 contains 15 residues. Germline CDR1 is KGHSH and CDR2 is LQKENI. CDR3 protein: CASSPPRTSAHEQYF. The CDR3 bases are TGTGCCAGCTCACCCCCTCGGACTAGTGCCCACGAGCAGTACTTC.

This chain uses TRBV2 with TRBJ2-5; D is possibly TRBD1 (6 bases). This CDR3 contains 12 residues. Trimming took 6 bases from V and 2 from J, leaving 7 bases between them. Germline assignment: CDR1 SNHLY and CDR2 FYNNEI. The CDR3: CASRQGQETQYF. CDR3 DNA sequence: TGTGCCAGCAGACAGGGACAAGAGACCCAGTACTTC.